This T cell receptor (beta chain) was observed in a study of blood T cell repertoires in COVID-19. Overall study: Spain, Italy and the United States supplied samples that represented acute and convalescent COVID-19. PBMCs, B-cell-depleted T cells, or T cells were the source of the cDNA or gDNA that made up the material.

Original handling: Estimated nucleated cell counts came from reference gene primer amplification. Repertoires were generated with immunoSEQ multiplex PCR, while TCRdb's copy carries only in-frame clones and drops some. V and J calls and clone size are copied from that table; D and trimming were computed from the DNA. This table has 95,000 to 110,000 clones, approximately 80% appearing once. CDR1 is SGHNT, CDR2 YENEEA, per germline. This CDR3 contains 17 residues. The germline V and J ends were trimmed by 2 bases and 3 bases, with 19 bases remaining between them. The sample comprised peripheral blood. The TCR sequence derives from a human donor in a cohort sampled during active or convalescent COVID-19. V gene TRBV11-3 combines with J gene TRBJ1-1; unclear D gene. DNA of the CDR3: TGTGCCAGCAGCTTAATCCCAGGACGGACGCGGGACACTGAAGCTTTCTTT. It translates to CASSLIPGRTRDTEAFF.